This TCR beta chain was captured in a study of cytomegalovirus exposure and HLA in healthy donors. The study ran its PCR with 60 Vbeta and 13 Jbeta primers. Some clones are missing from TCRdb's copy, which holds only in-frame ones; the method was immunoSEQ multiplex PCR. The sample yields around 90,000 clones, 85% seen once. V gave up 5 bases and J gave up 0 bases, with 7 bases separating them. This CDR3 comprises 13 residues. Germline V gene lookup returns CDR1 MNHNS and CDR2 SASEGT. The sample consisted of PBMCs. The receptor was isolated from a man aged 40-49 years in good health and CMV-seropositive. The chain employs TRBV6-1 and TRBJ2-5, with D perhaps matching TRBD1 (6 bases). The CDR3 DNA follows: TGTGCCAGCAGTACAGGGTACCAAGAGACCCAGTACTTC. This encodes CASSTGYQETQYF.